A single sample is the source of the 7 T cell receptor beta chains below, sequenced in a study of technical replicates of blood from a few donors. Libraries were prepared by immunoSEQ multiplex PCR; TCRdb keeps only in-frame clonotypes and omits some of them. The sample includes about 62,000 clones, roughly nine tenths of them seen just once. Specimen: PBMCs. The source of these receptors is a human donor in good health. Some clones in this sample may be carry-over from other donors' samples.

This clone was seen once. The chain has TRBV11-2 and TRBJ1-5; D gene ambiguous. Germline-derived CDR1 and CDR2 are SGHAT and FQNNGV. With 2 bases removed from V and 2 bases from J, the gap between germline ends came to 10 bases. This CDR3 has 15 amino acids. The CDR3 protein is CASSLSGEGNQPQHF. CDR3 nucleotides: TGTGCCAGCAGCTTATCCGGGGAAGGCAATCAGCCCCAGCATTTT.

V is TRBV7-9 and J is TRBJ2-5; D perhaps matches TRBD2 (5 bases). V was cut by 4 bases and J by 5 bases, with 14 bases left in between. Per germline, CDR1 SEHNR and CDR2 FQNEAQ (reference sequence). CDR3 size: 14 residues. The CDR3 reads CASSSRTSGETQYF. Here the CDR3 DNA reads TGTGCCAGCAGCTCCCGGACGAGCGGCGAGACCCAGTACTTC.

V gene TRBV5-6 combines with J gene TRBJ1-6, with a tentative D call TRBD1 (5 bases). V shed 0 bases and J shed 3 bases, with 13 bases lying between them. CDR1 SGHDT and CDR2 YYEEEE come from the germline V gene. The CDR3 is made up of 17 amino acids. This CDR3 is CASSLESGSGYNSPLHF. For the CDR3, the DNA is TGTGCCAGCAGCTTGGAGTCAGGGTCGGGCTATAATTCACCCCTCCACTTT.

The sample holds one count of this clone. The chain combines TRBV28 with TRBJ2-1, with 8 nucleotides matching TRBD2. V lost 3 bases, J lost 3 bases, and 1 base stayed unmatched. The CDR3 consists of 14 residues. Germline V gene data show CDR1 as MDHEN and CDR2 as SYDVKM. This chain's CDR3 is CASSLTSDYNEQFF. In DNA form, the CDR3 reads TGTGCCAGCAGTTTGACTAGCGACTACAATGAGCAGTTCTTC.

The chain combines TRBV4-1 with TRBJ2-4; 8 nucleotides line up with TRBD2. The CDR3 has 15 amino acids. Per the germline V gene, CDR1 is MGHRA and CDR2 is YSYEKL. V trimming: 0 bases; J trimming: 7 bases; junction bases outside the gene matches: 5. CDR3 residues: CASSQDSREGNIQYF. The CDR3 bases are TGCGCCAGCAGCCAAGATTCCCGGGAGGGTAACATTCAGTACTTC.

This chain joins TRBV7-2 and TRBJ2-1, with TRBD2 identical over 9 bases. Germline CDR1 is SGHTA and CDR2 is FQGNSA. V lost 3 bases and J lost 1; bases outside the gene matches: 7. This CDR3 spans 17 amino acids. The DNA for the CDR3 is TGTGCCAGCAGCTTCCTTAGCGGGAGCTTTTCCTACAATGAGCAGTTCTTC. Protein product: CASSFLSGSFSYNEQFF. The variable domain in full, completed from reference TRBV7-2 and TRBJ2-1, reads GAGVSQSPSNKVTEKGKDVELRCDPISGHTALYWYRQSLGQGLEFLIYFQGNSAPDKSGLPSDRFSAERTGGSVSTLTIQRTQQEDSAVYLCASSFLSGSFSYNEQFFGPGTRLTVL.

This chain connects TRBV5-4 to TRBJ2-5, with 7 bases matching TRBD2. The trim removed 1 base at V and 4 bases at J, leaving 4 bases unmatched. The germline CDR1 and CDR2 sequences are SGHNT and YYREEE (reference sequence). This CDR3 contains 14 residues. This CDR3 reads CASSLTGGGETQYF. The CDR3 coding sequence is TGTGCCAGCAGCTTGACTGGGGGGGGAGAGACCCAGTACTTC. Together with reference TRBV5-4 and TRBJ2-5, the CDR3 gives the full variable domain: ETGVTQSPTHLIKTRGQQVTLRCSSQSGHNTVSWYQQALGQGPQFIFQYYREEENGRGNFPPRFSGLQFPNYSSELNVNALELDDSALYLCASSLTGGGETQYFGPGTRLLVL.